This T cell receptor beta chain stems from a study of T cell responses to AZD1222 COVID-19 vaccine. Sequencing used immunoSEQ multiplex PCR; TCRdb keeps in-frame clones, though not all of them. Here the sample spans approximately 110,000 clones, about 85% being singletons. Germline V gene data show CDR1 as MGHRA and CDR2 as YSYEKL. The CDR3 is 15 amino acids. V was pared by 4 bases and J by 8 bases, with 17 bases between. The TCR sequence derives from an adult in good health. The chain recombines TRBV4-1 with TRBJ1-4; D perhaps matches TRBD1 (6 bases). Sequences were derived from peripheral blood, sampled on day 0 of AZD1222 vaccination. CDR3 coding DNA: TGCGCCAGCAGCCGAATGCAGGGGTCTCGCGAAAAACTGTTTTTT. It encodes CASSRMQGSREKLFF.